A selection of T cell receptor beta chains follows, all from one sample in a study of CD8+CD57+ T cells in acquired aplastic anemia. In TCRdb, the reads were re-called with MiXCR into one record per CDR3 protein. The sample consists of under 200,000 distinct CDR3 sequences, 64% of them appearing once. The sequenced material came from sorted CD4+, CD8+, or CD8+CD57+ T cells (not recorded which) from PBMCs. These receptors all come from a human donor with severe aplastic anemia or a healthy control (not recorded which). Both conserved end residues are part of each CDR3. D genes are given only for firm matches. Some rows mark clone size as missing; the rest say once, few, many or name a class of expanded clone.

j_call d_call clone_size v_call cdr3_aa cdr3_nt
TRBJ2-3 TRBD2 few TRBV7-9 CASSLVGLAGTDTQYF TGTGCCAGCAGCTTAGTCGGACTAGCGGGCACAGATACGCAGTATTTT
TRBJ1-2 - - TRBV7-2 CASSLVFGSQYGYTF TGTGCCAGCAGCTTAGTTTTCGGCAGTCAATATGGCTACACCTTC
TRBJ2-7 - - TRBV10-2 CATLTSLTYEQYF TGCGCCACCCTGACAAGCCTTACCTACGAGCAGTACTTC
TRBJ2-3 TRBD2 - TRBV9 CASSVAAGGTDTQYF TGTGCCAGCAGCGTAGCTGCGGGGGGTACAGATACGCAGTATTTT
TRBJ1-3 - - TRBV10-1 CASSEVESGNTIYF TGCGCCAGCAGTGAAGTGGAGTCTGGAAACACCATATATTTT
TRBJ1-1 - once TRBV15 CATSRGRVLAFF TGTGCCACCAGCAGAGGCAGGGTCCTAGCTTTCTTT
TRBJ1-1 - - TRBV12-3/TRBV12-4 CASSFGTSWNTEAFF TGTGCCAGCAGTTTCGGGACTAGCTGGAACACTGAAGCTTTCTTT
TRBJ2-7 TRBD1 - TRBV10-3 CAIRRTGEAYEQYF TGTGCCATCAGGAGGACAGGGGAGGCCTACGAGCAGTACTTC
TRBJ1-3 - - TRBV19 CASSTRWGVFGNTIYF TGTGCCAGTAGTACCCGGTGGGGAGTCTTTGGAAACACCATATATTTT
TRBJ2-1 - many TRBV6-5 CASSAGGWEPQFF TGTGCCAGCAGTGCGGGCGGGTGGGAACCTCAGTTCTTC
TRBJ2-7 TRBD2 - TRBV9 CASSSLAREQYF TGTGCCAGCAGCTCACTAGCGCGGGAGCAGTACTTC
TRBJ2-5 TRBD2 - TRBV2 CASSEILGRTSGEETQYF TGTGCCAGCAGTGAAATTCTGGGAAGGACTAGCGGGGAAGAGACCCAGTACTTC
TRBJ1-1 - - TRBV12-3/TRBV12-4 CASRSGGWTEAFF TGTGCCAGCAGGTCGGGGGGCTGGACTGAAGCTTTCTTT
TRBJ1-5 - - TRBV15 CTTSTTEDNQPQHF TGTACCACCAGCACTACAGAGGACAATCAGCCCCAGCATTTT
TRBJ1-2 - - TRBV6-5 CASRDSWYGYTF TGTGCCAGCAGGGACAGTTGGTATGGCTACACCTTC
TRBJ1-2 - - TRBV5-1 CASSLNEGVGSGYTF TGCGCCAGCAGCTTGAATGAGGGCGTGGGATCTGGCTACACCTTC
TRBJ2-7 TRBD2 few TRBV7-8 CASRSGLAGYEQYF TGTGCCAGCAGATCAGGACTAGCGGGATACGAGCAGTACTTC
TRBJ2-1 TRBD2 many TRBV29-1 CSVKLADSYNEQFF TGCAGCGTGAAACTAGCGGACTCCTACAATGAGCAGTTCTTC
TRBJ2-1 TRBD2 few TRBV19 CASSAGGGYEQFF TGTGCCAGTAGTGCGGGGGGAGGTTATGAGCAGTTCTTC
TRBJ2-7 TRBD2 - TRBV7-9 CASSQTSGRAVYEQYF TGTGCCAGCAGCCAGACTAGCGGGAGGGCCGTATACGAGCAGTACTTC
TRBJ2-7 - - TRBV4-1 CASSPETGLNYEQYF TGCGCCAGCAGCCCCGAGACAGGTTTGAACTACGAGCAGTACTTC
TRBJ2-1 TRBD2 - TRBV25-1 CASSTSGRAFRSNEQFF TGTGCCAGCAGTACTAGCGGGAGGGCCTTTCGGAGCAATGAGCAGTTCTTC
TRBJ1-3 - - TRBV7-2 CASSPRGGNTIYF TGTGCCAGCAGCCCCAGGGGTGGAAACACCATATATTTT
TRBJ2-3 TRBD1 - TRBV5-4 CASLSGSSRGDTQYF TGCGCCAGCCTATCCGGCAGCAGCAGGGGGGATACGCAGTATTTT
TRBJ2-6 TRBD1 - TRBV7-3 CASSLQGAQGANVLTF TGTGCCAGCAGCCTACAGGGGGCGCAGGGGGCCAACGTCCTGACTTTC
TRBJ2-2 TRBD2 - TRBV10-1 CASSRTGGPGELFF TGCGCCAGCAGTCGGACGGGGGGGCCCGGGGAGCTGTTTTTT
TRBJ1-1 - - TRBV7-2 CASRVSVQDTEAFF TGTGCCAGCAGGGTTTCGGTACAGGACACTGAAGCTTTCTTT
TRBJ2-1 TRBD2 few TRBV2 CASSRTSGRDEQFF TGTGCCAGCAGTAGGACTAGCGGGAGAGATGAGCAGTTCTTC
TRBJ2-5 - - TRBV2 CASSGRGAETQYF TGTGCCAGCAGTGGAAGAGGGGCAGAGACCCAGTACTTC